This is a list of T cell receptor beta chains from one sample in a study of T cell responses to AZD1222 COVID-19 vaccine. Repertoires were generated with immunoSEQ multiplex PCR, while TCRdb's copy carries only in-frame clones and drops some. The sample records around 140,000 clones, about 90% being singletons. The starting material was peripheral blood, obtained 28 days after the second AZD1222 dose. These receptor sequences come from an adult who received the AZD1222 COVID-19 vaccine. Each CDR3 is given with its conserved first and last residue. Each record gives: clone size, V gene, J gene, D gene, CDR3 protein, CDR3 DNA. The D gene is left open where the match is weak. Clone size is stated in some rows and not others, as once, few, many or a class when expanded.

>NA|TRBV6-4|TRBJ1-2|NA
CASSDSPWGFYGYTF
TGTGCCAGCAGTGACTCCCCGTGGGGCTTCTATGGCTACACCTTC
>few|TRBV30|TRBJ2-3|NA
CALTVFTDTQYF
TGTGCCTTGACAGTCTTCACAGATACGCAGTATTTT
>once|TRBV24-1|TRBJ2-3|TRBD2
CATSDRASGVTQYF
TGTGCCACCAGTGATCGGGCTAGCGGGGTCACGCAGTATTTT
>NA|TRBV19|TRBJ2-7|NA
CASSLGLFYEQYF
TGTGCCAGTAGTTTGGGGTTATTCTACGAGCAGTACTTC
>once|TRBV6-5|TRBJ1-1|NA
CASSSETGGGNTEAFF
TGTGCCAGCAGTTCCGAGACAGGTGGAGGGAACACTGAAGCTTTCTTT
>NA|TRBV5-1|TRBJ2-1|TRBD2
CASSPRLAGGGGYEQFF
TGCGCCAGCAGCCCCCGACTAGCGGGAGGAGGTGGGTATGAGCAGTTCTTC
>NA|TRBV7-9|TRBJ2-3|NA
CASSPGTGARDTQYF
TGTGCCAGCAGCCCAGGGACGGGAGCTCGAGATACGCAGTATTTT
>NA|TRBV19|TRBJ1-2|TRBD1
CASSIDRDRVYGYTF
TGTGCCAGTAGTATAGATCGGGACAGGGTCTATGGCTACACCTTC
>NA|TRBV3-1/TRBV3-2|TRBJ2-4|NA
CASGQGVAKNIQYF
TGTGCCAGCGGGCAAGGGGTGGCCAAAAACATTCAGTACTTC
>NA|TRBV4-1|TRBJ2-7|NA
CASSQGQDSYEQYF
TGCGCCAGCAGCCAAGGTCAGGACTCCTACGAGCAGTACTTC
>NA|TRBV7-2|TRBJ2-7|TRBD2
CASSLALWGGEQYF
TGTGCCAGCAGCTTAGCGCTCTGGGGGGGCGAGCAGTACTTC